This T cell receptor (beta chain) derives from a study of T cells after yellow fever vaccination. Study at large: Fractions with few cells were prepared using SMART-Seq v4 Ultra Low Input. Study-wide results and caveats: Detected again after the booster were most primary-vaccination clones, at nearly 97% CD4 and 88% CD8. Contaminants from the bulk population, in the form of abundant clonotypes, could be found in FACS-sorted repertoires.

The germline CDR1 and CDR2 sequences are SGHVS and FNYEAQ. The CDR3 sequence is 17 residues long. Between the trimmed V and J ends, which lost 4 bases and 8 bases, there was a span of 23 bases. The TCR cDNA carried a universal primer site and UMIs from 5'RACE template switching. TCRdb reanalysed the 5' RACE reads using MiXCR and keeps one entry per CDR3 protein. The data contain roughly 340,000 distinct CDR3 sequences, around 4.1% of them seen just once; the ten biggest clones take up 24%. About this clonotype itself: The antigen is undetermined.

The receptor's source is a man between 18 and 29 years old who received the YFV17D yellow fever vaccine. Sequencing used PBMCs, obtained 5 days after the yellow fever booster vaccination. This chain links TRBV7-6 with TRBJ2-2, with D tentatively TRBD1 (5 bases). The CDR3 spells CASSWLKTRTPKGELFF. In nucleotides, the CDR3 is TGTGCCAGCAGCTGGTTAAAAACCCGGACACCCAAGGGGGAGCTGTTTTTT. Full variable domain (missing parts from reference TRBV7-6 and TRBJ2-2): GAGVSQSPRYKVTKRGQDVALRCDPISGHVSLYWYRQALGQGPEFLTYFNYEAQQDKSGLPNDRFSAERPEGSISTLTIQRTEQRDSAMYRCASSWLKTRTPKGELFFGEGSRLTVL.